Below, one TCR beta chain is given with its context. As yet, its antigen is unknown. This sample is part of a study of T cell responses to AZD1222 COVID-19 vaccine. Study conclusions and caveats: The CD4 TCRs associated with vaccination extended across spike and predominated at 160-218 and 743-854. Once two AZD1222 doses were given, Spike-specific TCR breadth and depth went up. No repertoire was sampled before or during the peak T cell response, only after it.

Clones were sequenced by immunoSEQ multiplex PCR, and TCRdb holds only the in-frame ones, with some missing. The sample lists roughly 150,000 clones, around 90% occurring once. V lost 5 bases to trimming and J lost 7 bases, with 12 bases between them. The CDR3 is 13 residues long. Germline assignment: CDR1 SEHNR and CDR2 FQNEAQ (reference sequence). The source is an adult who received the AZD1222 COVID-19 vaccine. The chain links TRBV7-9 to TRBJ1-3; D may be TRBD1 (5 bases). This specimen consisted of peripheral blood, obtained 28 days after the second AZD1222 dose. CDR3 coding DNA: TGTGCCAGCAGCCAGGGACTGTACAACACCATATATTTT. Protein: CASSQGLYNTIYF.